Shown below are 4 T cell receptor beta chains from a single sample sequenced in a study of shared clonotypes between healthy human individuals. Sequencing was performed with immunoSEQ multiplex PCR; in TCRdb, only in-frame clones are kept and a portion is missing. Altogether about 680,000 clones are present, around three quarters being singletons, with the ten largest covering around 1.8%. The specimen was memory CD4+ T cells sorted from blood. As for subset: CD45RA-negative fraction. These receptors were collected from a woman in her twenties or thirties in good health.

The chain recombines TRBV10-2 with TRBJ1-4; 9 bases are shared with TRBD1. V shed 3 bases and J 9 bases; nucleotides not matched to a gene: 5. Germline CDR1 WSHSY, CDR2 SAAADI. This CDR3 spans 14 amino acids. The CDR3 here is CASSDLTGGQKLFF. CDR3 nucleotide sequence: TGCGCCAGCAGTGATCTGACAGGGGGGCAAAAACTGTTTTTT.

The chain uses TRBV2 and TRBJ1-5; unclear D gene. V lost 3 bases to trimming and J lost 3 bases, with 12 bases between them. CDR1 SNHLY and CDR2 FYNNEI come from the germline V gene. The CDR3 loop spans 15 amino acids. CDR3 DNA sequence: TGTGCCAGCAGTGATTTTGGAGGGCCCAATCAGCCCCAGCATTTT. This codes for CASSDFGGPNQPQHF.

The chain couples TRBV5-5 to TRBJ2-2; TRBD2 is a possible D gene (5 bases). Germline assignment: CDR1 SGHKS and CDR2 YYEKEE (reference sequence). The CDR3 consists of 16 residues. Trimming took off 4 bases at V and 1 base at J, with 14 bases between the two ends. CDR3 sequence reads: CASSPITSGNTGELFF. CDR3 nucleotides: TGTGCCAGCAGCCCTATTACCAGCGGGAACACCGGGGAGCTGTTTTTT.

The CDR3 DNA reads as TGTGCCAGCAGCGCCCGCCCGGGACAGGGGACAGATACGCAGTATTTT. Translated: CASSARPGQGTDTQYF. This chain links TRBV11-2 with TRBJ2-3; TRBD1 aligns across 10 bases. The CDR3 sequence is 16 residues long. CDR1 is SGHAT and CDR2 is FQNNGV in the germline V gene. The V and J ends lost 5 bases and 3 bases, in that order; junction bases with no gene match: 8.